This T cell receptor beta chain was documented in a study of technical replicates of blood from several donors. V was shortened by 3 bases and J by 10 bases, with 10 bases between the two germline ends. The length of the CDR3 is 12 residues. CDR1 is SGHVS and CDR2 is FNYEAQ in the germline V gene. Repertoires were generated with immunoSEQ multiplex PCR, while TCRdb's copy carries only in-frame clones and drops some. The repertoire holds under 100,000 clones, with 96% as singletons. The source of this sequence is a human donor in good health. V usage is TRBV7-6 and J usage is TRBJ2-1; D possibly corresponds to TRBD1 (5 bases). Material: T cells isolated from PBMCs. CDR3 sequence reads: CASSFATDEQFF. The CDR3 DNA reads TGTGCCAGCAGCTTCGCGACAGACGAGCAGTTCTTC.